These T cell receptor beta chains were read from a single sample in a study of blood T cell repertoires in COVID-19. Some clones are missing from TCRdb's copy, which holds only in-frame ones; the method was immunoSEQ multiplex PCR. Here the sample spans tens of thousands of clones, roughly four fifths being singletons. The specimen sequenced was peripheral blood. The receptor source for this set is a man aged 50 or older with active or convalescent COVID-19. CDR3s leave out the opening cysteine and the closing phenylalanine or tryptophan. Clone size is stated in some rows and not others, as once, few, many or a class when expanded.

>-|TRBV6-4
ASSGERGTEAF
>-|TRBV5-1
ASSTGTGIFYEQY
>few|TRBV2
ASSPNLALSNEQF
>-|TRBV28
ASSLPGRFVGDSPLH
>-|TRBV18
ASSPRTGGDGYT
>-|TRBV21-1
ASSKIPRGRRNEQF
>-|TRBV7-9
ASTEFRDSFSYGYT
>once|TRBV28
ASSPTRAGGTEAF
>-|TRBV25-1
ASSEGSGARTDTQY
>-|TRBV6-5
ASRADGNYGYT
>-|TRBV5-6
ASSLWTPSQPQH
>-|TRBV6-6
ASSQTSGGASTDTQY
>-|TRBV7-2
ASSPRGRSGNTIY
>-|TRBV30
AWSQLAPYEQY
>-|TRBV19
ASSAQGFKETQY
>-|TRBV6-1
ASSEGPGSSEAF
>-|TRBV10-3
ATRTSGGTDNEQF
>-|TRBV14
ASSQPPLGRWSNEQF
>-|TRBV10-3
AINLERGGIDTQY
>once|TRBV7-9
ASSLGQAENYGYT
>-|TRBV28
ASSTGTGFNNEQF
>-|TRBV27
ASSVNRVDTEAF
>-|TRBV7-9
ASSWDSYSNQPQH
>-|TRBV6-2/TRBV6-3
ASSPHWGDTEAF
>-|TRBV7-9
ASGLAQSTDTQY
>-|TRBV27
ASSLSGTATGELF
>-|TRBV18
ASSPRQGYNSPLH
>-|TRBV15
ATSSGDRGNEQF
>few|TRBV5-1
ASSSGYGTGNNSPLH
>once|TRBV7-9
ASIKTSGGAYNEQF
>-|TRBV19
ASSLDRRVVMGSPLH
>-|TRBV10-3
AISDSSQETQY
>-|TRBV11-2
ASSLGDRGYEKLF